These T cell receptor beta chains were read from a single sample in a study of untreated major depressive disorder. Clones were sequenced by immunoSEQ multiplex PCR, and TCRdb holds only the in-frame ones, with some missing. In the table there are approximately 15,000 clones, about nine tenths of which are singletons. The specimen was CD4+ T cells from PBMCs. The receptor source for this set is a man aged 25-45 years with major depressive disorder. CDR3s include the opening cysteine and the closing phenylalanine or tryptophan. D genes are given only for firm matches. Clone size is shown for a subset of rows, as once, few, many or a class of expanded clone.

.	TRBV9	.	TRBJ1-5	TGTGCCAGCAGCGTAGGGGGAATTAGCAATCAGCCCCAGCATTTT	CASSVGGISNQPQHF
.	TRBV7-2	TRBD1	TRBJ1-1	TGTGCCAGCAGCTTAGCCGGGACAGGAGAAGCTTTCTTT	CASSLAGTGEAFF
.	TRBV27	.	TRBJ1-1	TGTGCCAGCACCTTGACGGGGGGTGGGACTGAAGCTTTCTTT	CASTLTGGGTEAFF
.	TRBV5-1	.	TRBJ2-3	TGCGCCAGCAGTTCTAACGACTGGAAGAAGGAGCAGTATTTT	CASSSNDWKKEQYF
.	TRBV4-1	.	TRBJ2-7	TGCGCCAGCAGCCAAGGCGGGGCGTCCTGGTCAACCGAGCAGTACTTC	CASSQGGASWSTEQYF
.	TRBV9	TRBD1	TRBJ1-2	TGTGCCAGCAGCCCTGGGCGACAGGGAGGCGGCTATGGCTACACCTTC	CASSPGRQGGGYGYTF
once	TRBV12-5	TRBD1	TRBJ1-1	TGTGCTAGTGGTTTTGACAGGGGCGGACTGAACACTGAAGCTTTCTTT	CASGFDRGGLNTEAFF
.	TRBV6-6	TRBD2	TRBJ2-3	TGTGCCAGCCTCTGGGGAGGCGGGGGGGGCTCAGATACGCAGTATTTT	CASLWGGGGGSDTQYF
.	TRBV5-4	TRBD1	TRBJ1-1	TGTGCCAGCAGCCCGGACAGGGCGAACACTGAAGCTTTCTTT	CASSPDRANTEAFF
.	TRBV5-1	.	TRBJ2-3	TGCGCCAGCAGCTTGGCACAGGGACAAGATACGCAGTATTTT	CASSLAQGQDTQYF
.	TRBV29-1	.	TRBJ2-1	TGCAGCGTTGAGCCGGAGACAGCCTACAATGAGCAGTTCTTC	CSVEPETAYNEQFF
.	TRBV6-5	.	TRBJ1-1	TGTGCCAGCAGTTACGTAGGGGACACTGAAGCTTTCTTT	CASSYVGDTEAFF
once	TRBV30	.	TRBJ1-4	TGTGCCTGGAAACGCGGTACCCATGAAAAACTGTTTTTT	CAWKRGTHEKLFF
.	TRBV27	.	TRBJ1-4	TGTGCCAGCAGTTTTCGAGACGAAAAACTGTTTTTT	CASSFRDEKLFF
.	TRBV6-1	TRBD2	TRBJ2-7	TGTGCCAGCAGTGTAACTAGCGGGGAAGCCTACGAGCAGTACTTC	CASSVTSGEAYEQYF
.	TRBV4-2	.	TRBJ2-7	TGTGCCAGCAGCCGGGCAGGGGCCTACGAGCAGTACTTC	CASSRAGAYEQYF
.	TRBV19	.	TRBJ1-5	TGTGCCAGTAGTATGTCCGGAGGGTTGCATTTT	CASSMSGGLHF
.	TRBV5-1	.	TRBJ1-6	TGCGCCAGCAGCTTGAAAGGGGATAATTCACCCCTCCACTTT	CASSLKGDNSPLHF
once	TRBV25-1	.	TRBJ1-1	TGTGCCAGCAGTGAATGGAACACTGAAGCTTTCTTT	CASSEWNTEAFF
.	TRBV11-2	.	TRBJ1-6	TGTGCCAGCAGCTTAAGTGACAGTCCTAATTCACCCCTCCACTTT	CASSLSDSPNSPLHF
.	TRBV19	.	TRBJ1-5	TGTGCCAGTAGTGTTGGGCGCAATCAGCCCCAGCATTTT	CASSVGRNQPQHF
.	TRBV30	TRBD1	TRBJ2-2	TGTGCCTGGAACCGACAGGGGATCACCGGGGAGCTGTTTTTT	CAWNRQGITGELFF
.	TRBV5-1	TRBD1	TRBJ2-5	TGCGCCAGCAGGCCAGGGACAGGGGGCAGTTTCCAAGAGACCCAGTACTTC	CASRPGTGGSFQETQYF
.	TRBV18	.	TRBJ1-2	TGTGCCAGCTCACCACCTAGCAGGGTAGAAGGCTACACCTTC	CASSPPSRVEGYTF